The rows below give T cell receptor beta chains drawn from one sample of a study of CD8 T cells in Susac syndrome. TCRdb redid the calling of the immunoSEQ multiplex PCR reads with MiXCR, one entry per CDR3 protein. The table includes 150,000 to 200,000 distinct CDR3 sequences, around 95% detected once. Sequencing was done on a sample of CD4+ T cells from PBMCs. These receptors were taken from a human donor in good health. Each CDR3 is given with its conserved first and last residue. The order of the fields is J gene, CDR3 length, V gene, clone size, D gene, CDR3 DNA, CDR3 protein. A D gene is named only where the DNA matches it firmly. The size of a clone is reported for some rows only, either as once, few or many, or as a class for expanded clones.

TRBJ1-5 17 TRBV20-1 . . TGCAGTGCTAGAGATACTACAGCCCGATATAGCAATCAGCCCCAGCATTTT CSARDTTARYSNQPQHF
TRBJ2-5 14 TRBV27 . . TGTGCCAGCTCCTCGGACCCACGGGGAGAGACCCAGTACTTC CASSSDPRGETQYF
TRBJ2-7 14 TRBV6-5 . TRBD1 TGTGCCAGCAGGCCCGATGGGACAGGGGGCGAGCAGTACTTC CASRPDGTGGEQYF
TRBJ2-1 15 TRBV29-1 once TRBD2 TGCAGCGTTGGACCGGGAGGGAGTTCCTACAATGAGCAGTTCTTC CSVGPGGSSYNEQFF
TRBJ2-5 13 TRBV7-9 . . TGTGCCAGCAGCTTATTAGCGGAAGAGACCCAGTACTTC CASSLLAEETQYF
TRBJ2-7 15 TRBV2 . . TGTGCCAGCCGCATCCACGGACAGCCTTACTACGAGCAGTACTTC CASRIHGQPYYEQYF
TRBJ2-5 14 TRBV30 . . TGTGCCTGGAGTGGGGGGGCTAGTCGGGAGACCCAGTACTTC CAWSGGASRETQYF
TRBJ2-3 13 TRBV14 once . TGTGCCAGCAGCCAAGTCGGCACAGATACGCAGTATTTT CASSQVGTDTQYF
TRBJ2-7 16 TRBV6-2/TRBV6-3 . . TGTGCCAGCAGCAACGGGAGAACAGGGGCTGACTACGAGCAGTACTTC CASSNGRTGADYEQYF
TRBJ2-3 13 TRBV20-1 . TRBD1 TGCAGTGGCGGACAGGGCTGGTCCGATACGCAGTATTTT CSGGQGWSDTQYF
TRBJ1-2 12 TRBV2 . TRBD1 TGTGCCAGCAGTGTCAGGGGGGATGGCTACACCTTC CASSVRGDGYTF
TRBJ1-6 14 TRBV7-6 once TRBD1 TGTGCCAGCAGCCATGACCAGGGGGGTTCACCCCTCCACTTT CASSHDQGGSPLHF
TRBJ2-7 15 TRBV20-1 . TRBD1 TGCAGTGCTAGTTCAACCGGGACAGGCACGTATGAGCAGTACTTC CSASSTGTGTYEQYF
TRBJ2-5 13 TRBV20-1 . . TGCAGTGCTTTCTCTAATGGCCAAGAGACCCAGTACTTC CSAFSNGQETQYF
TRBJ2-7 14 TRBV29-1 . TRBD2 TGCAGCGCCCGGGGACTACTCAGCTCCTACGAGCAGTACTTC CSARGLLSSYEQYF
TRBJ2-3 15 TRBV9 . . TGTACCAGCAGCGTAAGACAGGCTAGCACAGATACGCAGTATTTT CTSSVRQASTDTQYF
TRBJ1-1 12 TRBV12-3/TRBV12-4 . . TGTGCCAGCAGTTTACAGGGTTCTGAAGCTTTCTTT CASSLQGSEAFF
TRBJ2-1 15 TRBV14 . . TGTGCCAGCAGCCACTACACTAGGGGGAGCGGGGAGCAGTTCTTC CASSHYTRGSGEQFF
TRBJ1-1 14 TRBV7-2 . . TGTGCCAGCAGCTTAAAGGGTGCTGGTACTGAAGCTTTCTTT CASSLKGAGTEAFF
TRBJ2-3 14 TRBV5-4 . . TGTGCCAGCAGCCCAAAGGGGGGCGCAGATACGCAGTATTTT CASSPKGGADTQYF
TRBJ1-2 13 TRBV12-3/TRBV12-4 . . TGTGCCAGCAGACCCTCCGGGGCCTATGGCTACACCTTC CASRPSGAYGYTF
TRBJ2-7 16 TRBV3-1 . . TGTGCCAGCAGCCAATTTTATCGTAGGACCTCCGTCGAGCAGTACTTC CASSQFYRRTSVEQYF
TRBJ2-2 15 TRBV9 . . TGTGCCAGCAGCGGACAAACTACGAACACCGGGGAGCTGTTTTTT CASSGQTTNTGELFF
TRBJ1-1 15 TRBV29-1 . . TGCAGCGTTGAAGTCAAGGGGAGGCGGAACACTGAAGCTTTCTTT CSVEVKGRRNTEAFF
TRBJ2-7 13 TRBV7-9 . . TGTGCCAGCAGTGAGGGAAACGCCTACGAGCAGTACTTC CASSEGNAYEQYF
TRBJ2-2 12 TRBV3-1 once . TGTGCCAGCAGTACAGGTTCCGGGGAGCTGTTTTTT CASSTGSGELFF
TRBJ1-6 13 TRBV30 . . TGTGCCTGGAGCATGAGGGATAATTCACCCCTCCACTTT CAWSMRDNSPLHF
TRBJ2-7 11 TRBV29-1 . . TGCAGCGTTCGCGTTGGCTACGAGCAGTACTTC CSVRVGYEQYF
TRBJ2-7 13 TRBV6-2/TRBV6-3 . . TGTGCCAGCAGATCGGGACCGTCCACCGAGCAGTACTTC CASRSGPSTEQYF
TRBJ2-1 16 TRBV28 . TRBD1 TGTGCCAGCACCCTTTCACCCCGCTCACAGGGGAATGAGCAGTTCTTC CASTLSPRSQGNEQFF
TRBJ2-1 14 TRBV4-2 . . TGTGCCAGCAGCCAAGATCCATACAACAATGAGCAGTTCTTC CASSQDPYNNEQFF
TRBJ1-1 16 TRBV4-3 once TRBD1 TGCGCCAGCAGCCAAGGCCGACGACAGGGAGGCACTGAAGCTTTCTTT CASSQGRRQGGTEAFF
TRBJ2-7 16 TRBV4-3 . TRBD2 TGCGCCAGCAGCCAAGAAGCCCTAGCGGGGGGCTACGAGCAGTACTTC CASSQEALAGGYEQYF
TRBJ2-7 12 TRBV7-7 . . TGTGCTAGCAGCACGTTGCTGGGGGAGCAGTACTTC CASSTLLGEQYF
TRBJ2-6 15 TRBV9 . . TGTGCCAGCAGCGTCGACAGCTCTGGGGCCAACGTCCTGACTTTC CASSVDSSGANVLTF
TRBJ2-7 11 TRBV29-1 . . TGCAGCGTTGAAACAACCTTCGAGCAGTACTTC CSVETTFEQYF
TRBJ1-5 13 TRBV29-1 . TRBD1 TGCAGCGTGCTCACAGGGGCGGGCGGGCCCCAGCATTTT CSVLTGAGGPQHF
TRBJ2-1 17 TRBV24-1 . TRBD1 TGTGCCACCAGTGATTATATCGGGACAGGTAGATACAATGAGCAGTTCTTC CATSDYIGTGRYNEQFF
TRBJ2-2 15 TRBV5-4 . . TGTGCCAGCAGCTTCGGGGGTGCCACACCCGGGGAGCTGTTTTTT CASSFGGATPGELFF
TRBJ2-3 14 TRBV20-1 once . TGCAGTGCTCCTATATCCGGGCTGACAGATACGCAGTATTTT CSAPISGLTDTQYF
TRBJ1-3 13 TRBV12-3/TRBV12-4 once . TGTGCCAGCAGTAGACGACAGCAAAACACCATATATTTT CASSRRQQNTIYF
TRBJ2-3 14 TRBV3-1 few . TGTGCCAGCAGCCAAGACCCGGGGACAGATACGCAGTATTTT CASSQDPGTDTQYF
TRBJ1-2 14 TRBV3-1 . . TGTGCCAGCAGCCCTATGACCGTGAGGGATGGCTACACCTTC CASSPMTVRDGYTF
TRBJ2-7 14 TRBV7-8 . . TGTGCCAGCAGCTCGGAGCCTGTAGACATCGTGCAGTACTTC CASSSEPVDIVQYF
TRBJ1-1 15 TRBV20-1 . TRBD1 TGCAGTGCAAGGGAACCGGGACAGGTGAACACTGAAGCTTTCTTT CSAREPGQVNTEAFF
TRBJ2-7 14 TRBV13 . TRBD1 TGTGCCAGCAGCTCCGGGACAGGGAGGCGCGAGCAGTACTTC CASSSGTGRREQYF
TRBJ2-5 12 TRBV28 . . TGTGCCAGCAGTGACGGGGGGCAAACCCAGTACTTC CASSDGGQTQYF
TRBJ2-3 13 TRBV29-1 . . TGCAGCGTTCAAAAAGACCAGGCAGATACGCAGTATTTT CSVQKDQADTQYF
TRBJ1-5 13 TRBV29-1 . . TGCAGCGTTGGGGCAGGGGCTAGCCAGCCCCAGCATTTT CSVGAGASQPQHF